This T cell receptor (beta chain) was sequenced for a study of T cell repertoires in cytomegalovirus infection. The overall study: Carrying CMV and the relevant HLA type showed in public TCR beta signatures. General study points: Clonotypes of TCR beta that were HLA-C-restricted and CMV-specific dominated the ex vivo response.

TCRdb redid the calling of the reads with MiXCR, one entry per CDR3 protein. The sample yields 550,000 to 700,000 distinct CDR3 sequences, under 45% seen once. Per germline, CDR1 MGHRA and CDR2 YSYEKL. The CDR3 has 15 amino acids. Trimming cost V 0 bases and J 7 bases, with 15 bases left between them. Concerning this clonotype itself: The antigen remains undetermined.

This TCR was sampled from a human donor in good health (CMV status not recorded). Some clones in this sample may be carry-over from other donors' samples. This sample comprised cultured PBMCs, obtained from culture after CMV antigen stimulation. J is TRBJ2-5 and V is TRBV4-1; tentatively, D is TRBD1 (7 bases). CDR3 sequence (DNA): TGCGCCAGCAGCCAAGATATCGGCCAGGGGGGGACCCAGTACTTC. Protein sequence: CASSQDIGQGGTQYF.